The rows below give T cell receptor beta chains drawn from one sample of a study of T cell responses to AZD1222 COVID-19 vaccine. The method was immunoSEQ multiplex PCR; TCRdb's version includes in-frame clones alone and lacks a portion of them. The sample shows over 50,000 clones, roughly 90% of them seen only once. The sample consisted of peripheral blood, taken 28 days after the second AZD1222 dose. These receptors all come from an adult who received the AZD1222 COVID-19 vaccine. The CDR3 runs from the conserved cysteine through the conserved F or W. The order of the fields is V gene, clone size, J gene, D gene, CDR3 protein, CDR3 DNA. The D gene is left open where the match is weak. Clone size is shown for a subset of rows, as once, few, many or a class of expanded clone.

>TRBV13|.|TRBJ2-3|TRBD1
CASSLGGSGQVTDTQYF
TGTGCCAGCAGCTTAGGGGGATCAGGACAGGTCACAGATACGCAGTATTTT
>TRBV6-5|.|TRBJ1-2|.
CASSPATAYGYTF
TGTGCCAGCAGTCCCGCCACGGCCTATGGCTACACCTTC
>TRBV4-3|.|TRBJ2-3|TRBD2
CASSQDGTSRSTDTQYF
TGCGCCAGCAGCCAAGATGGGACTAGCCGAAGCACAGATACGCAGTATTTT
>TRBV14|.|TRBJ1-5|TRBD1
CASSQVEPGQGWLGNQPQHF
TGTGCCAGCAGCCAAGTAGAACCGGGACAGGGATGGTTAGGGAATCAGCCCCAGCATTTT
>TRBV29-1|few|TRBJ1-1|.
CSVTGYGTEAFF
TGCAGCGTTACAGGGTACGGCACTGAAGCTTTCTTT
>TRBV27|.|TRBJ2-1|TRBD2
CASSLLASGRNEQFF
TGTGCCAGCAGCCTTTTAGCTAGCGGGAGAAATGAGCAGTTCTTC
>TRBV12-3/TRBV12-4|.|TRBJ1-6|TRBD1
CASRQGNSSPLHF
TGTGCCAGTAGACAGGGAAACTCATCACCCCTCCACTTT
>TRBV11-2|once|TRBJ1-1|.
CASSDGENTEAFF
TGTGCCAGCAGCGACGGCGAGAACACTGAAGCTTTCTTT
>TRBV7-8|.|TRBJ2-2|.
CASSLYIQGGGELFF
TGTGCCAGCAGCTTATACATACAGGGAGGCGGGGAGCTGTTTTTT
>TRBV5-4|.|TRBJ2-5|.
CASSRLELVMEETQYF
TGTGCCAGCAGTCGACTAGAGCTGGTAATGGAAGAGACCCAGTACTTC
>TRBV5-5|.|TRBJ1-5|.
CASSFRDDNQPQHF
TGTGCCAGCAGCTTCAGGGATGACAATCAGCCCCAGCATTTT
>TRBV6-2/TRBV6-3|few|TRBJ2-7|.
CASSYPERATYEQYF
TGTGCCAGCAGTTACCCCGAGCGGGCTACTTACGAGCAGTACTTC
>TRBV5-4|.|TRBJ1-2|.
CASSFLGSLGYTF
TGTGCCAGCAGCTTCCTAGGGAGTCTCGGCTACACCTTC
>TRBV18|.|TRBJ2-5|.
CASSPSTPPETQYF
TGTGCCAGCTCACCTTCGACTCCACCCGAGACCCAGTACTTC
>TRBV2|few|TRBJ1-1|.
CASSVGRLNTEAFF
TGTGCCAGCAGTGTGGGCAGACTGAACACTGAAGCTTTCTTT
>TRBV11-3|.|TRBJ2-3|TRBD2
CASRSGTTLTDTQYF
TGTGCCAGCAGATCCGGGACTACCCTCACAGATACGCAGTATTTT
>TRBV7-2|.|TRBJ2-5|.
CASSSSGAGETQYF
TGTGCCAGCAGCTCCTCGGGAGCCGGGGAGACCCAGTACTTC
>TRBV11-3|.|TRBJ2-7|.
CASSSAYEQYF
TGTGCCAGCAGCTCCGCCTACGAGCAGTACTTC
>TRBV5-4|.|TRBJ2-5|TRBD2
CASSSRLAGVETQYF
TGTGCCAGCAGCTCCCGACTAGCGGGAGTAGAGACCCAGTACTTC
>TRBV5-4|.|TRBJ1-3|.
CASSPSQTGNTIYF
TGTGCCAGCAGCCCAAGTCAGACCGGAAACACCATATATTTT
>TRBV18|once|TRBJ2-1|TRBD2
CASSPPGLAGGPNEQFF
TGTGCCAGCTCACCACCGGGACTAGCGGGAGGGCCCAATGAGCAGTTCTTC
>TRBV5-4|.|TRBJ2-2|TRBD2
CASSPRSGSGTGELFF
TGTGCCAGCAGCCCTCGTAGCGGGAGTGGTACCGGGGAGCTGTTTTTT
>TRBV30|once|TRBJ2-5|.
CAWSQRFSQETQYF
TGTGCCTGGAGTCAGCGGTTCTCCCAAGAGACCCAGTACTTC
>TRBV19|.|TRBJ1-2|.
CASSIAQGAGYGYTF
TGTGCCAGTAGTATAGCCCAGGGCGCAGGGTATGGCTACACCTTC
>TRBV29-1|.|TRBJ2-3|.
CSVGAGENTDTQYF
TGCAGCGTAGGAGCCGGAGAGAACACAGATACGCAGTATTTT
>TRBV18|.|TRBJ2-7|.
CASSEDRDRPYEQYF
TGTGCCAGCTCCGAGGACCGGGACCGACCCTACGAGCAGTACTTC
>TRBV18|.|TRBJ2-7|TRBD1
CASSIRQGAYEQYF
TGTGCCAGCTCAATACGACAGGGGGCATACGAGCAGTACTTC
>TRBV12-5|.|TRBJ2-1|TRBD2
CASGGLGGADEQFF
TGTGCTAGTGGGGGACTAGGGGGTGCGGATGAGCAGTTCTTC
>TRBV25-1|few|TRBJ1-2|.
CASSPRMASNYGYTF
TGTGCCAGCAGCCCCCGAATGGCTTCTAACTATGGCTACACCTTC
>TRBV3-1/TRBV3-2|.|TRBJ2-1|.
CASSPVSGALNDEQFF
TGTGCCAGCAGCCCCGTTAGCGGAGCCTTGAATGATGAGCAGTTCTTC
>TRBV6-5|.|TRBJ1-4|.
CASSSQGQREKLFF
TGTGCCAGCAGTTCGCAGGGGCAACGTGAAAAACTGTTTTTT
>TRBV7-9|once|TRBJ2-3|TRBD2
CASSLPGLAGHSTDTQYF
TGTGCCAGCAGCCTCCCGGGACTAGCGGGCCATAGCACAGATACGCAGTATTTT
>TRBV4-2|.|TRBJ2-1|.
CASGAGLSSYNEQFF
TGTGCCAGCGGCGCGGGACTTAGCTCCTACAATGAGCAGTTCTTC
>TRBV3-1/TRBV3-2|.|TRBJ2-1|.
CASSQSHWKFF
TGTGCCAGCAGCCAGTCCCATTGGAAGTTCTTC
>TRBV12-5|.|TRBJ1-2|.
CASAADIYGYTF
TGTGCTAGTGCCGCGGACATCTATGGCTACACCTTC
>TRBV27|.|TRBJ2-2|TRBD1
CASRPTGTGYPGELFF
TGTGCCAGCAGGCCCACCGGGACAGGGTATCCCGGGGAGCTGTTTTTT
>TRBV7-9|.|TRBJ1-2|.
CASSSDGGLRGYTF
TGTGCCAGCAGCTCAGACGGGGGGCTGCGGGGCTACACCTTC
>TRBV19|.|TRBJ2-2|.
CASSIRGPGGGELFF
TGTGCCAGTAGTATAAGGGGCCCTGGTGGCGGGGAGCTGTTTTTT
>TRBV11-2|few|TRBJ2-1|TRBD2
CASSSRLAGGKNEQFF
TGTGCCAGCAGCTCCCGACTAGCGGGAGGTAAGAATGAGCAGTTCTTC
>TRBV24-1|.|TRBJ2-4|TRBD1
CATSDSDRAGSKNIQYF
TGTGCCACCAGTGATTCGGACAGGGCTGGGTCCAAAAACATTCAGTACTTC
>TRBV2|.|TRBJ2-2|.
CASSEIQGGTGELFF
TGTGCCAGCAGTGAGATTCAGGGGGGAACCGGGGAGCTGTTTTTT
>TRBV15|.|TRBJ1-3|.
CATSTHSGNTIYF
TGTGCCACCAGCACACACTCTGGAAACACCATATATTTT
>TRBV7-3|.|TRBJ2-1|TRBD2
CASSPIAGGRYNEQFF
TGTGCCAGCAGCCCGATAGCGGGAGGAAGGTACAATGAGCAGTTCTTC
>TRBV12-3/TRBV12-4|.|TRBJ2-1|.
CASSLGWGAASFF
TGTGCCAGCAGTTTAGGTTGGGGGGCCGCAAGCTTCTTC